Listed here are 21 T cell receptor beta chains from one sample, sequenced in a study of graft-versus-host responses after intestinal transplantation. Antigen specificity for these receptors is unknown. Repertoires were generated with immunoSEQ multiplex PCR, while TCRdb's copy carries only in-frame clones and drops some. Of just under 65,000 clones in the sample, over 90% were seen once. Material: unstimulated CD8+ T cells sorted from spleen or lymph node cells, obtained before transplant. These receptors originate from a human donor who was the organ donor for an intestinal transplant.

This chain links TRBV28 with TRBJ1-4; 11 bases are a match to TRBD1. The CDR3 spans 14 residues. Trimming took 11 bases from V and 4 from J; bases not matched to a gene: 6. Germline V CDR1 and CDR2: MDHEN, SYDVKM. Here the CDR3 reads CAARGQGDNEKLFF. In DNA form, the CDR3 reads TGTGCCGCACGGGGACAGGGGGATAATGAAAAACTGTTTTTT.

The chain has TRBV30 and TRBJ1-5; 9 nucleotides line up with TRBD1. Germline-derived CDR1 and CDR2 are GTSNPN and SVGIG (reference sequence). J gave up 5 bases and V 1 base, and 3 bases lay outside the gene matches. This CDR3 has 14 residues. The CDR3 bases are TGTGCCTGGAGTGCAGGGACAGGGTATCAGCCCCAGCATTTT. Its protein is CAWSAGTGYQPQHF.

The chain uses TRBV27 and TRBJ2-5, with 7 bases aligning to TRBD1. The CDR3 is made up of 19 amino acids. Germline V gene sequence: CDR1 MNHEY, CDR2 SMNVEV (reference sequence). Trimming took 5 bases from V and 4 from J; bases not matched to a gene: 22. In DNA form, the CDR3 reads TGTGCCAGCAGTCTTTCGGGAACCTCGCAGGGGGAAGGGGGAGAGACCCAGTACTTC. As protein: CASSLSGTSQGEGGETQYF.

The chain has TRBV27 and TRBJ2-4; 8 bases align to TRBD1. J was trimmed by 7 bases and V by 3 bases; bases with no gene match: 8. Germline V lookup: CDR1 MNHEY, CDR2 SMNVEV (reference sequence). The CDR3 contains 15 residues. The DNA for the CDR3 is TGTGCCAGCAGTTTGGGACAGGCGCCACGGAACATTCAGTACTTC. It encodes CASSLGQAPRNIQYF.

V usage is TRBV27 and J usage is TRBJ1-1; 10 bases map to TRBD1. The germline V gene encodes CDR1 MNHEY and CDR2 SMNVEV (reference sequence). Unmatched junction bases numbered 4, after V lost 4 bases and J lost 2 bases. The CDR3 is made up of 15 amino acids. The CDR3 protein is CASSSDRGFNTEAFF. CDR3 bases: TGTGCCAGCAGTTCGGACAGGGGGTTTAACACTGAAGCTTTCTTT.

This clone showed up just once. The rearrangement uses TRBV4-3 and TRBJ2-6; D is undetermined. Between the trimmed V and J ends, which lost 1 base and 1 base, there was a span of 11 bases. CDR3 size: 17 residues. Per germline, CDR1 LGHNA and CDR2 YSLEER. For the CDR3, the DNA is TGCGCCAGCAGCCAAGGGCTAGTCTTTTCTGGGGCCAACGTCCTGACTTTC. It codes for CASSQGLVFSGANVLTF.

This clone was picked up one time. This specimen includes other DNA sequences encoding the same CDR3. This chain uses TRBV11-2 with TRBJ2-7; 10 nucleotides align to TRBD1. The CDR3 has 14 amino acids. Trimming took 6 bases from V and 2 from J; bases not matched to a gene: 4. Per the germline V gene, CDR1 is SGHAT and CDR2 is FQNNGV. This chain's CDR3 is CASSTGTGAYEQYF. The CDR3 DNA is TGTGCCAGCAGTACCGGGACAGGGGCCTACGAGCAGTACTTC.

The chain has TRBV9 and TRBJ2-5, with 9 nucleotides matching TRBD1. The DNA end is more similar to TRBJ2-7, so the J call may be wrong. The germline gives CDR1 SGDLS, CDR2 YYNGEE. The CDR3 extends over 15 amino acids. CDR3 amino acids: CASSVGRTGDHEQYF. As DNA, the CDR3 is TGTGCCAGCAGCGTAGGGCGGACAGGGGACCACGAGCAGTACTTC.

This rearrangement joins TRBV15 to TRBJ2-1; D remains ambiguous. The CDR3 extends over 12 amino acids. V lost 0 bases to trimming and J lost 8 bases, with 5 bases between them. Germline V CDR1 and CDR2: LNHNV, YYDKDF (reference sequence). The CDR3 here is CATSRDRDEQFF. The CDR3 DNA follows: TGTGCCACCAGCAGAGATAGAGATGAGCAGTTCTTC.

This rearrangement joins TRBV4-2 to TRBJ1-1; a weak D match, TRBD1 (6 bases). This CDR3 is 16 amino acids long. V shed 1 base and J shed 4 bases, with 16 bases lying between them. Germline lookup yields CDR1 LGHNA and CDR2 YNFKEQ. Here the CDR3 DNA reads TGTGCCAGCAGCCAAGCCGAAACAGGGAAGAGCACTGAAGCTTTCTTT. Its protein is CASSQAETGKSTEAFF.

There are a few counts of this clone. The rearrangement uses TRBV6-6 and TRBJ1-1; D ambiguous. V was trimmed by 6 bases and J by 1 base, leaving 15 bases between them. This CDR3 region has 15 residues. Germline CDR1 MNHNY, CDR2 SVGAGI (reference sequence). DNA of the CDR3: TGTGCCAGCAGCCACGACGAGGCCGGGAACACTGAAGCTTTCTTT. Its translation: CASSHDEAGNTEAFF.

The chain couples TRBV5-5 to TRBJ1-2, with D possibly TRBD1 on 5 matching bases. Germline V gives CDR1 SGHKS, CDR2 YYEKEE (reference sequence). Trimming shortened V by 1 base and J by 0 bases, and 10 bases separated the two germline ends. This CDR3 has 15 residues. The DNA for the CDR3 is TGTGCCAGCAGCTTGTTCGACAGAGCTAACTATGGCTACACCTTC. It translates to CASSLFDRANYGYTF. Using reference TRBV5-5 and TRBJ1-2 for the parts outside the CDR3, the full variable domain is DAGVTQSPTHLIKTRGQQVTLRCSPISGHKSVSWYQQVLGQGPQFIFQYYEKEERGRGNFPDRFSARQFPNYSSELNVNALLLGDSALYLCASSLFDRANYGYTFGSGTRLTVV.

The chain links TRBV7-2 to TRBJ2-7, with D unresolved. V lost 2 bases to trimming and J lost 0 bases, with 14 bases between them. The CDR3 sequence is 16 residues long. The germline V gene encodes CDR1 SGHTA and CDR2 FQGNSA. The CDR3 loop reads CASSLYWPASSYEQYF. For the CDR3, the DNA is TGTGCCAGCAGCTTATATTGGCCTGCCAGCTCCTACGAGCAGTACTTC. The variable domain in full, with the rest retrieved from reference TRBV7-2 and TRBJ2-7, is GAGVSQSPSNKVTEKGKDVELRCDPISGHTALYWYRQSLGQGLEFLIYFQGNSAPDKSGLPSDRFSAERTGGSVSTLTIQRTQQEDSAVYLCASSLYWPASSYEQYFGPGTRLTVT.

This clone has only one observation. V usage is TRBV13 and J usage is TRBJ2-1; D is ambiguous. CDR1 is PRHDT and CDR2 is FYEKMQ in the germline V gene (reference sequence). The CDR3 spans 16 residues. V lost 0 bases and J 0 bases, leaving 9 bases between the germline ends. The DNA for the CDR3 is TGTGCCAGCAGCTTAGGATTGCGCCTCTCCTACAATGAGCAGTTCTTC. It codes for CASSLGLRLSYNEQFF.

In nucleotides, the CDR3 is TGCAGCGTTGCTCGTCAGGGCATATCCCCACCCCGTGGCTACACCTTC. Encoded protein: CSVARQGISPPRGYTF. The chain has TRBV29-1 and TRBJ1-2, with a tentative D call TRBD1 (5 bases). Trimming cost V 4 bases and J 7 bases, with 25 bases left between them. The CDR3 spans 16 residues. CDR1 SQVTM and CDR2 ANQGSEA come from the germline V gene.

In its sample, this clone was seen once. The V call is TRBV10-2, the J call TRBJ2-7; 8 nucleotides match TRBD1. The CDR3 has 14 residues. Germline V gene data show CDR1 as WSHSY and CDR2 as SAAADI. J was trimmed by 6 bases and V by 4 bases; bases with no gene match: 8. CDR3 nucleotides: TGCGCCAGCAGTGGTCCAGGGGGCGGTTCCGAGCAGTACTTC. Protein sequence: CASSGPGGGSEQYF.

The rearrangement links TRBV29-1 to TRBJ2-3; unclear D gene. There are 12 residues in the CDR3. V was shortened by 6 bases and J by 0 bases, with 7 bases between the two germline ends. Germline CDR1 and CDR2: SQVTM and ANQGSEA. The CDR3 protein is CSVPRSTDTQYF. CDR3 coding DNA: TGCAGCGTCCCCAGGAGCACAGATACGCAGTATTTT.

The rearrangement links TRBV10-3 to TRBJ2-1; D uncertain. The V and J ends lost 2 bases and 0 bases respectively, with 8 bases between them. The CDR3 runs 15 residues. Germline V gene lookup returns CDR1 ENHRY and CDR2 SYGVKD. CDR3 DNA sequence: TGTGCCATCAGTGAGCTCCGCGACTCCTACAATGAGCAGTTCTTC. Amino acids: CAISELRDSYNEQFF.

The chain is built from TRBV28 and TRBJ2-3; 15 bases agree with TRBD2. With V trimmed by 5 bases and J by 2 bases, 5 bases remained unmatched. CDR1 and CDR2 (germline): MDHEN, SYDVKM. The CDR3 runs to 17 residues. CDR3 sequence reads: CASSPGLAGGSTDTQYF. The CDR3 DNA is TGTGCCAGCAGTCCCGGACTAGCGGGAGGGTCCACAGATACGCAGTATTTT. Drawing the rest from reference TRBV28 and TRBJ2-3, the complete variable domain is DVKVTQSSRYLVKRTGEKVFLECVQDMDHENMFWYRQDPGLGLRLIYFSYDVKMKEKGDIPEGYSVSREKKERFSLILESASTNQTSMYLCASSPGLAGGSTDTQYFGPGTRLTVL.

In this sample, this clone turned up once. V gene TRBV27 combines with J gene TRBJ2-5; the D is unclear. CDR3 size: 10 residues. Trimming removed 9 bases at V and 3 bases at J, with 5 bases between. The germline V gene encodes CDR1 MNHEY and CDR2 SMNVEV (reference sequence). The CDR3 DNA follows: TGTGCCAGGAGAAAAGAGACCCAGTACTTC. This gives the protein CARRKETQYF.

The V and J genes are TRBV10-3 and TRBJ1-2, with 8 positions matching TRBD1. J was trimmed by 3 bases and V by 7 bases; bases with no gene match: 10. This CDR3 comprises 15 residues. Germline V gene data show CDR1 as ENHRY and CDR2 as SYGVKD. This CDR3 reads CAITKDRVSHYGYTF. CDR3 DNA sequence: TGTGCCATCACTAAGGACAGGGTTTCACACTATGGCTACACCTTC.